The clone carrying this T cell receptor beta chain was detected ten times or more. CDR1 and CDR2 (germline): SGHRS, YFSETQ. V lost 4 bases to trimming and J lost 1 base, with 8 bases between them. The CDR3 is 13 amino acids. The record originates from a study of T cells after yellow fever vaccination. Turning to the study itself: CD3, CD45RA, CCR7 and CD95 defined the sorted EM, EMRA, CM and Tscm memory subsets. Fractions low in cell number were prepared with SMART-Seq v4 Ultra Low Input.

TCRdb analysed the 5' RACE reads with MiXCR anew, one entry per CDR3 protein. This sample yields roughly 28,000 distinct CDR3 sequences, of which approximately 4.9% are seen a single time; approximately 40% belongs to the top ten. General study findings and limits: FACS-sorted repertoires could harbor abundant contaminating bulk-population clonotypes. Clonotypes appearing in both CD4 and CD8 compartments existed, and their share was small.

The V gene is TRBV5-1, the J gene TRBJ2-5; D is uncertain. The origin of this receptor is a man in his late teens or twenties who received the YFV17D yellow fever vaccine. The sequencing here drew on PBMCs, either bulk or a sorted T-cell subset (CD4+, CD8+, memory, or dextramer-sorted; not recorded which), taken on the day of the yellow fever booster vaccination. In DNA form, the CDR3 reads TGCGCCAGCAGCGTTACAGTCCAAGAGACCCAGTACTTC. Residues: CASSVTVQETQYF.